A selection of T cell receptor beta chains follows, all from one sample in a study of cytomegalovirus exposure and HLA in healthy donors. Clones were read by immunoSEQ multiplex PCR, and TCRdb kept only the in-frame ones, dropping some. The sample spans over 100,000 clones; the ten largest clones claim around 1.6%. The sample comprised PBMCs. The receptors derive from a woman aged 40 to 49 in good health and CMV-seropositive. The CDR3 runs from the conserved cysteine through the conserved F or W. The order of the fields is CDR3 length, D gene, J gene, V gene, CDR3 protein, CDR3 DNA. The D gene is left open where the match is weak.

16 TRBD1 TRBJ2-7 TRBV29-1 CSVEDLTGTGVYEQYF TGCAGCGTTGAAGATTTAACCGGGACAGGGGTCTACGAGCAGTACTTC
16 - TRBJ2-4 TRBV10-1 CASSESRERAKNIQYF TGCGCCAGCAGTGAGTCCAGGGAACGAGCCAAAAACATTCAGTACTTC
13 TRBD1 TRBJ1-1 TRBV14 CASSPQDRGGAFF TGTGCCAGCAGCCCTCAGGACAGGGGGGGAGCTTTCTTT
11 - TRBJ1-1 TRBV28 CASSGQLEAFF TGTGCCAGCAGTGGACAGCTTGAAGCTTTCTTT
14 - TRBJ2-7 TRBV19 CASANGVDGYEQYF TGTGCCAGTGCGAACGGGGTGGATGGGTACGAGCAGTACTTC
12 - TRBJ1-5 TRBV6-1 CASGGGNQPQHF TGTGCCAGCGGGGGCGGCAATCAGCCCCAGCATTTT
15 - TRBJ2-4 TRBV10-3 CAISAGPVGGNIQYF TGTGCCATCAGCGCCGGTCCCGTAGGGGGAAACATTCAGTACTTC
15 - TRBJ1-4 TRBV28 CASSTGGPFYEKLFF TGTGCCAGCTCCACGGGGGGCCCCTTTTATGAAAAACTGTTTTTT
14 TRBD1 TRBJ1-2 TRBV18 CASSPSGGEEGYTF TGTGCCAGCTCACCATCAGGGGGCGAAGAAGGCTACACCTTC
13 - TRBJ2-1 TRBV6-1 CASSDRVYNEQFF TGTGCCAGCAGTGACAGGGTCTACAATGAGCAGTTCTTC
15 - TRBJ2-5 TRBV15 CATSSRRQNQETQYF TGTGCCACCAGCAGCCGAAGACAGAATCAAGAGACCCAGTACTTC
14 - TRBJ2-3 TRBV25-1 CASSGSEAEDTQYF TGTGCCAGCAGTGGAAGCGAGGCTGAAGATACGCAGTATTTT
14 - TRBJ2-1 TRBV5-1 CASLDHGPLGEQFF TGCGCCAGCCTAGATCACGGCCCGTTGGGTGAGCAGTTCTTC
16 TRBD2 TRBJ2-3 TRBV25-1 CASSQSWREPTDTQYF TGTGCCAGCAGTCAAAGCTGGCGGGAGCCCACAGATACGCAGTATTTT
14 TRBD2 TRBJ2-1 TRBV29-1 CSVTGTSYDNERFF TGCAGCGTGACCGGGACTAGTTACGACAATGAGCGGTTCTTC